Following are 19 T cell receptor beta chains from one sample sequenced in a study of blood T cell repertoires in COVID-19 (dated by TCRdb to 2018 to 2021). Library generation was performed with the immunoSEQ multiplex PCR assay. This is the immuneACCESS table as TCRdb keeps it, with only in-frame sequences that have V and J called. A part of the clones is gone; compared with another copy, unresolved V genes explain less than half, and the rest is unexplained. Recorded for this sample are about 200,000 clones; just over 85% of them occurred a single time. The ten largest clones add up to around 1.4% of the sample. Sequenced: peripheral blood. These receptors originate from a man aged 18 to 30 with active or convalescent COVID-19.

V and J are TRBV11-2 and TRBJ2-6, with D perhaps matching TRBD1 (6 bases). There are 15 residues in the CDR3. Germline V CDR1 and CDR2: SGHAT, FQNNGV. V lost 7 bases and J lost 4, with 14 bases in between. The chain's CDR3 is CASTLQGAGANVLTF. Written as DNA, the CDR3 is TGTGCCAGCACGTTACAGGGCGCAGGGGCCAACGTCCTGACTTTC.

The rearrangement links TRBV27 to TRBJ2-1, with D maybe TRBD1 (5 bases). The CDR3 covers 15 residues. CDR1 MNHEY and CDR2 SMNVEV come from the germline V gene (reference sequence). Trimming took off 1 base at V and 1 base at J, with 8 bases between the two ends. As DNA, the CDR3 is TGTGCCAGCAGTTTATTGAAGGGGTCCTACAATGAGCAGTTCTTC. Amino acids: CASSLLKGSYNEQFF.

J is TRBJ2-3 and V is TRBV24-1, with 11 bases identical to TRBD2. CDR1 KGHDR and CDR2 SFDVKD come from the germline V gene. The V segment lost 4 bases and the J segment 0 bases; nucleotides outside the gene matches: 5. The CDR3 spans 17 residues. DNA for the CDR3: TGTGCCACCAGTGACGAAGGGACTAGCGGAAGCACAGATACGCAGTATTTT. Protein: CATSDEGTSGSTDTQYF.

V gene TRBV19 combines with J gene TRBJ2-7; 10 positions match TRBD1. This CDR3 region has 14 residues. Germline CDR1 is LNHDA and CDR2 is SQIVND (reference sequence). V lost 5 bases, J lost 2 bases, and 3 bases stayed unmatched. The CDR3 region is CASSWGTGAYEQYF. The CDR3 bases are TGTGCCAGTAGTTGGGGGACAGGGGCCTACGAGCAGTACTTC.

The chain's CDR3 is CASEGSQETQYF. The CDR3 DNA reads TGTGCCAGCGAGGGCAGCCAAGAGACCCAGTACTTC. The chain is built from TRBV6-5 and TRBJ2-5; D is perhaps TRBD2 (5 bases). Germline values: CDR1 MNHEY, CDR2 SVGAGI. Trimming left V 8 bases short and J 1 base short, with 8 bases between. The CDR3 has 12 residues.

The CDR3: CASSQHQGSTDTQYF. The CDR3 bases are TGCGCCAGCAGCCAGCATCAGGGTAGCACAGATACGCAGTATTTT. The chain carries TRBV5-1 and TRBJ2-3; perhaps TRBD1 as D (5 bases). CDR3 length: 15 amino acids. V shed 4 bases and J shed 0 bases, with 12 bases lying between them. Germline V lookup: CDR1 SGHRS, CDR2 YFSETQ.

This clone came up a few times. The chain carries TRBV7-8 and TRBJ2-7, with a weak D call TRBD1 (5 bases). The CDR3 contains 14 residues. Between the trimmed V and J ends, which lost 3 bases and 0 bases, there was a span of 9 bases. Per germline, CDR1 SGHVS and CDR2 FQNEAQ. The CDR3 here is CASSLTDGSYEQYF. DNA of the CDR3: TGTGCCAGCAGCTTGACAGATGGCTCCTACGAGCAGTACTTC.

This chain links TRBV12-3 or TRBV12-4 with TRBJ1-2; no clear D gene. The V and J ends lost 8 bases and 7 bases respectively, with 8 bases between them. This CDR3 contains 10 residues. For the CDR3, the DNA is TGTGCCAGCGGGAGGCGTGGCTACACCTTC. It codes for CASGRRGYTF.

This chain uses TRBV12-5 with TRBJ2-1, with no clear D. V was pared by 1 base and J by 9 bases, with 10 bases between. The CDR3 is 13 amino acids. Looked up from germline, CDR1 is LGHNT and CDR2 is FRNRAP. The CDR3 is CASGLGHTVEQFF. The CDR3 DNA reads as TGTGCTAGTGGTTTGGGCCATACGGTTGAGCAGTTCTTC.

The rearrangement uses TRBV11-1 and TRBJ1-1, with TRBD1 identical over 8 bases. This CDR3 has 14 residues. In germline, CDR1 is SGHAT, CDR2 FQDESV (reference sequence). Trimming took 4 bases from V and 4 from J; bases not matched to a gene: 5. DNA for the CDR3: TGTGCCAGCAGCTCAGGGACAGGACCCACTGAAGCTTTCTTT. It encodes CASSSGTGPTEAFF.

J is TRBJ1-1 and V is TRBV7-2; 7 nucleotides line up with TRBD1. Germline CDR1 reads SGHTA; CDR2 reads FQGNSA. The trim removed 5 bases at V and 0 bases at J, leaving 3 bases unmatched. The CDR3 consists of 14 residues. The CDR3 loop is CASSPDRVNTEAFF. In DNA, the CDR3 is TGTGCCAGCAGCCCCGACAGGGTGAACACTGAAGCTTTCTTT.

The J gene is TRBJ2-6, the V gene TRBV2, with TRBD1 matching over 9 bases. This CDR3 has 19 residues. Unmatched junction bases numbered 12, after V lost 6 bases and J lost 0 bases. Germline V gives CDR1 SNHLY, CDR2 FYNNEI. CDR3 protein: CASSQIRDRVNSGANVLTF. CDR3 coding DNA: TGTGCCAGCAGCCAGATCCGGGACAGGGTGAACTCTGGGGCCAACGTCCTGACTTTC.

V gene TRBV9 combines with J gene TRBJ1-1; the D is unclear. Trimming shortened V by 4 bases and J by 0 bases, and 7 bases separated the two germline ends. The germline V gene has CDR1 SGDLS and CDR2 YYNGEE. The CDR3 is made up of 13 amino acids. The CDR3 protein is CASSPSVNTEAFF. CDR3 sequence (DNA): TGTGCCAGCAGCCCGTCGGTGAACACTGAAGCTTTCTTT.

V gene TRBV7-2 combines with J gene TRBJ1-3, with 12 bases lining up with TRBD1. CDR3 length: 15 residues. V was pared by 4 bases and J by 4 bases, with 2 bases of the junction left unmatched. Germline lookup yields CDR1 SGHTA and CDR2 FQGNSA. CDR3 residues: CASSWDRGRGNTIYF. The CDR3 bases are TGTGCCAGCAGCTGGGACAGGGGGCGCGGAAACACCATATATTTT.

This clone showed up just once. At one boundary the junction diverges from the germline segment, which might be a read error. CDR3 amino acids: CASSLRLAGANQETQYF. CDR3 sequence (DNA): TGTGCTAGCAGCCTCCGACTAGCGGGAGCGAATCAAGAGACCCAGTACTTC. J is TRBJ2-5 and V is TRBV7-7, with TRBD2 matching over 12 bases. Germline loops: CDR1 SSHAT, CDR2 FNYEAQ (reference sequence). The CDR3 loop spans 17 amino acids.

CDR3 in amino acids: CASSPGGSRTDTQYF. CDR3 bases: TGTGCCAGCAGCCCCGGGGGAAGTCGCACAGATACGCAGTATTTT. The chain has TRBV7-7 and TRBJ2-3, with a tentative D call TRBD2 (6 bases). Germline lookup yields CDR1 SSHAT and CDR2 FNYEAQ (reference sequence). The CDR3 spans 15 residues. V dropped 5 bases and J dropped 1 base, with 13 bases sitting between them.

This clone was seen more than once but under ten times. The CDR3 DNA follows: TGTGCCAGTAGTATCCCTAGCGGGAGCCTATACAATGAGCAGTTCTTC. Its protein is CASSIPSGSLYNEQFF. The chain carries TRBV19 and TRBJ2-1, with 10 bases lining up with TRBD2. The germline CDR1 and CDR2 sequences are LNHDA and SQIVND (reference sequence). This CDR3 contains 16 residues. J gave up 4 bases and V 3 bases, and 6 bases lay outside the gene matches.

V gene TRBV5-6 combines with J gene TRBJ2-7; weak D call: TRBD1 (6 bases). The CDR3 is 13 amino acids. V was clipped by 0 bases and J by 6 bases, with 10 bases between them. In germline, CDR1 is SGHDT, CDR2 YYEEEE. The CDR3 region is CASSLGGRVEQYF. In DNA, the CDR3 is TGTGCCAGCAGCTTGGGGGGGCGGGTCGAGCAGTACTTC.

This rearrangement joins TRBV14 to TRBJ2-1, with TRBD2 matching 7 bases. Germline trimming cut 4 bases from V and 6 bases from J; bases unmatched to any gene: 9. The CDR3 is made up of 15 amino acids. Looked up from germline, CDR1 is SGHDN and CDR2 is FVKESK. The chain's CDR3 is CASSPLLADTNEQFF. CDR3 nucleotide sequence: TGTGCCAGCAGCCCTTTGCTAGCGGATACCAATGAGCAGTTCTTC.